Listed below are T cell receptor beta chains from one sample, sequenced in a study of OX40 agonist ivuxolimab in advanced cancers. Only in-frame clones appear in the TCRdb table, and some are missing; sequencing was by immunoSEQ multiplex PCR. The table has about 73,000 clones, 75% to 90% seen once. The sequenced sample was CD4+ or CD8+ T cells sorted from blood, obtained in a trial of the OX40 agonist ivuxolimab. The receptors were sampled from an adult with an advanced solid tumor such as melanoma, head and neck, liver or kidney cancer. CDR3s leave out the opening cysteine and the closing phenylalanine or tryptophan. Clone size is stated in some rows and not others, as once, few, many or a class when expanded.

size: -; J: TRBJ2-7; V: TRBV5-1; CDR3: ASRRTGGPYEQY
size: once; J: TRBJ2-7; V: TRBV27; CDR3: ASSPLTLSTTYEQY
size: -; J: TRBJ2-3; V: TRBV19; CDR3: ASNQGHTDTQY
size: -; J: TRBJ2-2; V: TRBV11-2; CDR3: ASSSNRGTGELF
size: -; J: TRBJ1-3; V: TRBV9; CDR3: ASSAHLFSGNTIY
size: -; J: TRBJ1-1; V: TRBV30; CDR3: AWSSDRGAEAF
size: once; J: TRBJ2-7; V: TRBV5-4; CDR3: ASSPNRAEQY
size: -; J: TRBJ2-7; V: TRBV18; CDR3: ASSQDRAYEQY
size: -; J: TRBJ2-5; V: TRBV11-1; CDR3: ASSYSLETQY
size: -; J: TRBJ2-7; V: TRBV6-5; CDR3: ASGRTYEQY
size: -; J: TRBJ2-2; V: TRBV7-2; CDR3: ASSLYITGELF
size: -; J: TRBJ1-3; V: TRBV30; CDR3: AWSRGSGSTIY
size: -; J: TRBJ2-3; V: TRBV28; CDR3: ASSRAGGTDTQY
size: -; J: TRBJ2-6; V: TRBV7-3; CDR3: ASSLSSGANVLT
size: -; J: TRBJ1-3; V: TRBV19; CDR3: ASSKQGAGNTIY
size: -; J: TRBJ2-1; V: TRBV4-1; CDR3: ASSPLRTSLGQF
size: once; J: TRBJ2-1; V: TRBV27; CDR3: ASSQTGTSRLLEQF
size: -; J: TRBJ1-5; V: TRBV19; CDR3: ASSMGYQPQH
size: -; J: TRBJ1-5; V: TRBV6-1; CDR3: ASSERQVPNSNQPQH
size: -; J: TRBJ2-1; V: TRBV5-1; CDR3: ASSLVGTGTYNEQF
size: -; J: TRBJ2-1; V: TRBV7-8; CDR3: ASSGKTGASYNEQF
size: -; J: TRBJ2-7; V: TRBV5-1; CDR3: ASSRNPDRIYEQY
size: -; J: -; V: TRBV5-1; CDR3: ASRTDSDEQY
size: few; J: TRBJ2-3; V: TRBV23-1; CDR3: ASSRNGRAQDTQY
size: -; J: TRBJ2-5; V: TRBV11-1; CDR3: ASSLGLANNQETQY
size: -; J: TRBJ1-1; V: TRBV6-1; CDR3: ATTGWEAF
size: -; J: TRBJ2-5; V: TRBV6-5; CDR3: ASTARDSRRETQY
size: -; J: TRBJ1-5; V: TRBV1; CDR3: TRGDRGPQSGSNQPQH